These 23 T cell receptor beta chains came from one sample sequenced in a study of blood T cell repertoires in COVID-19. The data were produced by immunoSEQ multiplex PCR, yet TCRdb's version contains in-frame clones alone and is incomplete. The table has about 250,000 clones, around nine tenths seen once. Sequenced input: PBMCs or T cells enriched from blood (not recorded which). These receptors all stem from a woman between 40 and 50 years old who had been exposed to COVID-19.

The V and J genes are TRBV9 and TRBJ2-1; 13 bases match TRBD2. After removal of 4 bases from V and 6 bases from J, the junction contained 4 bases not matched to a gene. The CDR3 is 15 residues long. CDR1 SGDLS and CDR2 YYNGEE come from the germline V gene. For the CDR3, the DNA is TGTGCCAGCAGCCCTACTAGCGGGAGGGGCAATGAGCAGTTCTTC. Residues: CASSPTSGRGNEQFF.

The DNA for the CDR3 is TGTGCCAGCAGACCTTTGTTTAGCCCCAACACCGGGGAGCTGTTTTTT. Its protein product is CASRPLFSPNTGELFF. The rearrangement uses TRBV5-6 and TRBJ2-2, with D unclear. CDR1 is SGHDT, CDR2 YYEEEE, per germline. The CDR3 runs to 16 residues. Trimming removed 5 bases from V and 2 bases from J, with 16 bases in between.

The chain is built from TRBV28 and TRBJ1-1; no reliable D call. With 8 bases removed from V and 4 bases from J, the gap between germline ends came to 8 bases. CDR3 length: 11 amino acids. The V gene's germline CDR1 is MDHEN and CDR2 SYDVKM. Here the CDR3 DNA reads TGTGCCAGCGCCTGGAGCACTGAAGCTTTCTTT. This gives the protein CASAWSTEAFF. The whole variable domain, filled in from reference TRBV28 and TRBJ1-1, reads DVKVTQSSRYLVKRTGEKVFLECVQDMDHENMFWYRQDPGLGLRLIYFSYDVKMKEKGDIPEGYSVSREKKERFSLILESASTNQTSMYLCASAWSTEAFFGQGTRLTVV.

The V gene is TRBV18, the J gene TRBJ2-3, with 11 positions matching TRBD2. The germline gives CDR1 KGHSH, CDR2 LQKENI. Germline trimming cut 4 bases from V and 3 bases from J; bases unmatched to any gene: 12. The CDR3 loop spans 18 amino acids. Written as DNA, the CDR3 is TGTGCCAGCTCACTCAAAGTAACTAGCGGGAGTATTACAGATACGCAGTATTTT. Translated: CASSLKVTSGSITDTQYF.

The chain joins TRBV13 to TRBJ2-3; no definite D call. Germline assignment: CDR1 PRHDT and CDR2 FYEKMQ (reference sequence). The CDR3 loop spans 15 amino acids. The germline V and J ends were trimmed by 2 bases and 6 bases, with 15 bases remaining between them. CDR3 bases: TGTGCCAGCAGCTTACTACGAGCAGGCGTGGATACGCAGTATTTT. It yields the protein CASSLLRAGVDTQYF.

The CDR3 DNA reads as TGTGCCAGCAGTTCACTAGCCTATGAGCAGTTCTTC. Translation gives CASSSLAYEQFF. V is TRBV12-3 or TRBV12-4 and J is TRBJ2-1; a possible D gene is TRBD2 (6 bases). This CDR3 is 12 amino acids long. V was trimmed by 4 bases and J by 8 bases, leaving 9 bases between them.

This clone was recorded only once. The genes are TRBV4-1 and TRBJ2-1; 11 bases fit TRBD2. The CDR3 consists of 16 residues. V lost 4 bases, J lost 4 bases, and 6 bases stayed unmatched. Germline loops: CDR1 MGHRA, CDR2 YSYEKL. The CDR3 region is CASSPIAGGYYNEQFF. Written as DNA, the CDR3 is TGCGCCAGCAGCCCTATAGCGGGAGGGTATTACAATGAGCAGTTCTTC.

The V gene is TRBV29-1, the J gene TRBJ1-1, with 8 bases fitting TRBD1. This CDR3 is built from 13 residues. Germline lookup yields CDR1 SQVTM and CDR2 ANQGSEA. This chain's CDR3 is CTDSTGDTAEAFF. As DNA, the CDR3 is TGCACCGATTCGACAGGGGATACCGCTGAAGCTTTCTTT.

The rearrangement joins TRBV3-1 (or the pseudogene TRBV3-2) to TRBJ2-2; TRBD2 matches at 12 bases. The V gene end was trimmed by 4 bases and the J gene end by 1 base; junction bases not matched to a gene: 7. The CDR3 is 18 amino acids. Germline CDR1 reads LGHDT; CDR2 reads YNNKEL (reference sequence). CDR3 coding DNA: TGTGCCAGCAGCCTGGGACTAGCGGGCGACGGGAACACCGGGGAGCTGTTTTTT. Translating it yields CASSLGLAGDGNTGELFF.

V gene TRBV11-3 combines with J gene TRBJ1-2; 7 nucleotides align to TRBD1. The trim removed 5 bases at V and 12 bases at J, leaving 6 bases unmatched. Germline V gene sequence: CDR1 SGHNT, CDR2 YENEEA. The CDR3 has 11 amino acids. The CDR3 sequence: CASSLGTENTF. CDR3 coding DNA: TGTGCCAGCAGCCTCGGGACAGAGAACACCTTC. The full variable domain, with the rest looked up from reference TRBV11-3 and TRBJ1-2, is EAGVVQSPRYKIIEKKQPVAFWCNPISGHNTLYWYLQNLGQGPELLIRYENEEAVDDSQLPKDRFSAERLKGVDSTLKIQPAELGDSAVYLCASSLGTENTFGSGTRLTVV.

This chain uses TRBV5-6 with TRBJ1-5; D may be TRBD1 (6 bases). Trimming stripped 2 bases from V and 6 bases from J, with 15 bases between. The CDR3 totals 15 residues. The germline CDR1 and CDR2 sequences are SGHDT and YYEEEE. The CDR3 protein is CASSLEGVPGQPQHF. The CDR3 DNA is TGTGCCAGCAGCTTAGAGGGGGTTCCGGGTCAGCCCCAGCATTTT.

The chain combines TRBV5-1 with TRBJ2-7; the match to TRBD1 covers 11 bases. This CDR3 contains 17 residues. Germline V gene data show CDR1 as SGHRS and CDR2 as YFSETQ. The ends lost 5 bases at V and 0 bases at J; junction bases unmatched: 10. CDR3 in DNA: TGCGCCAGCAGTCAAGGACAGGGGGCTCAAAGCTCCTACGAGCAGTACTTC. Translation gives CASSQGQGAQSSYEQYF.

This clone was detected a few times. CDR3 in amino acids: CASSEQTGANSPLHF. CDR3 sequence (DNA): TGCGCCAGCAGCGAACAGACAGGGGCCAATTCACCCCTCCACTTT. This chain connects TRBV5-1 to TRBJ1-6; 8 bases are a match to TRBD1. Germline V CDR1 and CDR2: SGHRS, YFSETQ. The junction had 7 bases not matched to a gene; V was cut back by 4 bases and J by 7 bases. CDR3 length: 15 residues.

The V gene is TRBV21-1, the J gene TRBJ2-1; the table's D call TRBD2 went unverified against the DNA. TRBV21-1 is an annotated pseudogene. The CDR3 covers 19 residues. Here the CDR3 reads CASSKDLAGGWASYNEQFF. The DNA for the CDR3 is TGTGCCAGCAGCAAAGACCTAGCGGGAGGATGGGCCTCCTACAATGAGCAGTTCTTC.

The V call is TRBV29-1, the J call TRBJ1-2, with D perhaps TRBD1 (5 bases). V lost 5 bases, J lost 1 base, and 17 bases lay in between. The length of the CDR3 is 15 residues. The germline V gene encodes CDR1 SQVTM and CDR2 ANQGSEA. This CDR3 reads CSVLGRHQGNYGYTF. The CDR3 coding sequence is TGCAGCGTTTTGGGAAGACACCAGGGTAACTATGGCTACACCTTC.

This chain joins TRBV19 and TRBJ2-7; maybe TRBD2 (6 bases). The CDR3 spans 14 residues. V dropped 5 bases and J dropped 0 bases, with 11 bases sitting between them. Germline V gives CDR1 LNHDA, CDR2 SQIVND (reference sequence). This chain's CDR3 is CASSFSSASYEQYV. The DNA for the CDR3 is TGTGCCAGTAGTTTTTCTAGCGCCTCCTACGAGCAGTACGTC.

The V call is TRBV30, the J call TRBJ1-4, with D hard to call. CDR1 and CDR2 from the germline V gene are GTSNPN and SVGIG (reference sequence). V shed 2 bases and J shed 2 bases, with 15 bases lying between them. This CDR3 region has 16 residues. The CDR3 loop is CAWSPSLPGTNEKLFF. The CDR3 DNA reads as TGTGCCTGGAGTCCATCCCTCCCGGGGACTAATGAAAAACTGTTTTTT. Full variable domain (remainder filled in from reference TRBV30 and TRBJ1-4): SQTIHQWPATLVQPVGSPLSLECTVEGTSNPNLYWYRQAAGRGLQLLFYSVGIGQISSEVPQNLSASRPQDRQFILSSKKLLLSDSGFYLCAWSPSLPGTNEKLFFGSGTQLSVL.

This clone was found once. The genes are TRBV29-1 and TRBJ1-3; D is unclear. The CDR3 sequence is 14 residues long. With 4 bases removed from V and 4 bases from J, the gap between germline ends came to 14 bases. In germline, CDR1 is SQVTM, CDR2 ANQGSEA. Here the CDR3 DNA reads TGCAGCGTTGCTACCGGTGAGATAGGAAACACCATATATTTT. This translates into CSVATGEIGNTIYF.

The chain is built from TRBV3-1 (or the pseudogene TRBV3-2) and TRBJ2-7; D might be TRBD2 (5 bases). The CDR3 has 16 residues. Germline V gene lookup returns CDR1 LGHDT and CDR2 YNNKEL (reference sequence). Trimming took 0 bases from V and 0 from J, leaving 12 bases between them. The CDR3 coding sequence is TGTGCCAGCAGCCAAGATTTCGGGGAGAGCTCCTACGAGCAGTACTTC. Amino acids: CASSQDFGESSYEQYF.

The rearrangement uses TRBV7-8 and TRBJ2-2; 7 nucleotides agree with TRBD2. Germline V gene lookup returns CDR1 SGHVS and CDR2 FQNEAQ. V lost 5 bases and J lost 7; bases outside the gene matches: 10. This CDR3 has 15 residues. The CDR3 spells CASSPAGPPGGELFF. The CDR3 DNA sequence: TGTGCCAGCAGCCCAGCGGGGCCCCCGGGCGGGGAGCTGTTTTTT.

V gene TRBV9 combines with J gene TRBJ1-1; D is possibly TRBD1 (6 bases). The CDR3 is 14 residues long. Germline V gives CDR1 SGDLS, CDR2 YYNGEE. V was trimmed by 7 bases and J by 0 bases, leaving 13 bases between them. CDR3 sequence: CASGAGTMNTEAFF. The CDR3 coding sequence is TGTGCCAGCGGAGCCGGGACAATGAACACTGAAGCTTTCTTT.

J is TRBJ2-7 and V is TRBV6-5; 11 bases are shared with TRBD1. The CDR3 has 14 amino acids. Germline trimming cut 7 bases from V and 7 bases from J; bases unmatched to any gene: 9. The germline gives CDR1 MNHEY, CDR2 SVGAGI. Here the CDR3 DNA reads TGTGCCAGCAATGGACAGGGGGCCTCCGGTGAGCAGTACGTC. Protein product: CASNGQGASGEQYV.

This sequence joins TRBV28 and TRBJ2-1, with a weak D call TRBD2 (5 bases). The CDR3 spans 16 residues. CDR1 and CDR2 (germline): MDHEN, SYDVKM. Trimming left V 3 bases short and J 2 bases short, with 14 bases between. In DNA, the CDR3 is TGTGCCAGCAGTTTTCGTCGGGCGGAGGCCTACAATGAGCAGTTCTTC. Its protein product is CASSFRRAEAYNEQFF.